This T cell receptor (beta chain) was obtained from a study of regulatory T cells in long-lasting Graves disease. The V end lost 2 bases, the J end lost 9 bases, and 18 bases lay between the germline ends. The CDR3 totals 15 residues. Germline CDR1 and CDR2: SGHNT and YYREEE (reference sequence). Described time point: newly diagnosed GD, antithyroid drugs for less than 3 months. There was RNA extracted from PBMCs, and the TCR library was made from it. Relying on iRepertoire HTBI primers and Arm-PCR of CDR3 regions, the team built TCR beta libraries. Using its own MiXCR run on the multiplex PCR reads, TCRdb lists one record per CDR3 protein. The table includes around 460,000 distinct CDR3 sequences, around 13% detected once. The sample also formed part of further work on T cells in Graves' hyperthyroidism and ophthalmopathy.

This rearrangement joins TRBV5-4 to TRBJ2-1; the D call may be TRBD1 or TRBD2 (6 bases each). Sequenced material: peripheral blood mononuclear cells (PBMCs), taken at new diagnosis, from a patient treated with antithyroid drugs. The TCR originated in a woman between 50 and 59 years old with Graves disease. The CDR3 nucleotides read TGTGCCAGCAGCTTAGCACTAGGGGGGACGGGTGAGCAGTTCTTC. This translates into CASSLALGGTGEQFF.